This T cell receptor beta chain originates from a study of T cells in Graves' hyperthyroidism and ophthalmopathy. Study at large: Peripheral blood was drawn at first diagnosis, prior to all treatment.

This CDR3 contains 17 residues. From germline, CDR1 is MGHRA and CDR2 YSYEKL. The V end lost 0 bases, the J end lost 7 bases, and 19 bases lay between the germline ends. The source material, RNA transcripts, was used to amplify TCR beta CDR3 regions. A first-round RT-PCR of the TCR CDR3 used the HTBI primer set. TCRdb re-called the multiplex PCR reads with MiXCR, one entry per CDR3 protein. The sample contains hundreds of thousands of distinct CDR3 sequences, about 14% of which appear only once. The sequence came from a woman under 30 with Graves' hyperthyroidism. The chain is built from TRBV4-1 and TRBJ2-1, with a tentative D call TRBD2 (6 bases). Material: blood. CDR3 bases: TGCGCCAGCAGCCAAGATGGTCGGGACTCAAAATTTAATGAGCAGTTCTTC. Translation gives CASSQDGRDSKFNEQFF.